This T cell receptor beta chain is drawn from a study of radiotherapy plus CTLA-4 blockade in lung cancer. Overall study context: Objective response rate was over 15%; disease control rate, around 30%.

The data were produced by immunoSEQ multiplex PCR, yet TCRdb's version contains in-frame clones alone and is incomplete. The data show about 36,000 clones, approximately 89% seen once. Study-level results: Response was reportedly best predicted by early blood T cell clone dynamics, with interferon-beta. TCR clones from tumors expanded in blood after radiotherapy plus ipilimumab.

Details on this clone: Its antigen is unknown.

This TCR was sampled from a human donor with non-small cell lung cancer who had stable disease on radiotherapy plus ipilimumab. The input for sequencing was peripheral blood, taken from a patient treated with radiotherapy plus ipilimumab.

CDR3 nucleotides: TGTGCCAGCAGTTTCCAGCGGCGACTAGCTGGGAAGACCCAGTACTTC. Translated: CASSFQRRLAGKTQYF. This chain links TRBV28 with TRBJ2-5, with 7 positions matching TRBD2. Trimming took 3 bases from V and 6 from J; bases not matched to a gene: 13. The CDR3 runs 16 residues. Germline values: CDR1 MDHEN, CDR2 SYDVKM.